The subject of this entry is one TCR beta chain. The sample comes from a study of technical replicates of blood from a handful of donors. Germline V CDR1 and CDR2: KGHSH, LQKENI. Trimming took off 2 bases at V and 6 bases at J, with 13 bases between the two ends. The CDR3 loop spans 15 amino acids. Sequencing was performed with immunoSEQ multiplex PCR; in TCRdb, only in-frame clones are kept and a portion is missing. The sample lists around 80,000 clones; around 96% were seen once. Material: T cells isolated from PBMCs. V and J are TRBV18 and TRBJ2-2; a weak D match, TRBD2 (6 bases). The receptor was isolated from a human donor in good health. CDR3 nucleotides: TGTGCCAGCTCACCATTATCGGGGGAAGCCGGGGAGCTGTTTTTT. Encoded protein: CASSPLSGEAGELFF.